Listed below are T cell receptor beta chains from one sample, sequenced in a study of shared clonotypes between healthy human individuals. Profiled with immunoSEQ multiplex PCR; TCRdb holds only in-frame clones, not every one. The table lists over a million clones, 70% to 80% of them singletons. The specimen was memory CD4+ T cells from PBMCs. The receptor set was obtained from a man younger than 35 in good health. Some clones in this sample may be carry-over from other donors' samples. CDR3s include the opening cysteine and the closing phenylalanine or tryptophan. The D gene is left open where the match is weak. Some rows mark clone size as missing; the rest say once, few, many or name a class of expanded clone.

j_gene	v_gene	abundance	d_gene	CDR3aa
TRBJ1-5	TRBV6-1	-	TRBD1	CASSERGDRVVPNQPQHF
TRBJ2-3	TRBV7-9	-	-	CASSPGGDTQYF
TRBJ1-4	TRBV4-1	-	-	CASSPPGSATNEKLFF
TRBJ1-2	TRBV5-1	-	-	CASSPPGTYGYTF
TRBJ1-2	TRBV27	-	-	CASSLRGGVSGYTF
TRBJ2-3	TRBV18	-	TRBD2	CASSPPGRRAGIDTQYF
TRBJ1-2	TRBV2	few	TRBD1	CASRGQGESYGYTF
TRBJ2-1	TRBV15	-	TRBD2	CATSRDLPSGGYNEQFF
TRBJ2-7	TRBV7-9	-	-	CASSSASTRPYEQYF
TRBJ2-1	TRBV4-3	-	-	CASSPEAYNEQFF
TRBJ1-4	TRBV25-1	-	-	CASSIFGQGEKLFF
TRBJ2-1	TRBV5-1	few	TRBD1	CASTQQGAVGNEQFF
TRBJ2-1	TRBV11-3	-	-	CASSLAGTTYNEQFF
TRBJ1-2	TRBV18	few	TRBD1	CASSPVDRGGGYTF
TRBJ1-1	TRBV7-3	-	-	CASSSGPPTEAFF
TRBJ2-3	TRBV7-6	-	TRBD2	CASSLRSGGRHPDTQYF
TRBJ2-2	TRBV10-2	-	-	CASRKGGHGELFF
TRBJ1-4	TRBV28	once	-	CASSLTGLGEKLFF
TRBJ2-2	TRBV27	-	TRBD2	CASSLHAGKRGGGHTGELFF
TRBJ2-7	TRBV15	-	-	CATSRDSGTYEQYF
TRBJ2-3	TRBV4-2	-	-	CASSQESSVSTDTQYF
TRBJ2-3	TRBV11-2	-	-	CASSLAGTDTQYF
TRBJ1-2	TRBV5-1	once	-	CASSPMGWGARGYTF
TRBJ2-2	TRBV11-3	-	-	CASSPSPSEVSTGELFF
TRBJ2-1	TRBV6-5	-	-	CASRRDFSYNEQFF
TRBJ1-4	TRBV30	many	TRBD1	CAWSVGTGDEKLFF
TRBJ2-2	TRBV6-5	-	TRBD2	CASSRLATGELFF
TRBJ2-5	TRBV28	-	TRBD2	CASSLPLAGGPSETQYF
TRBJ2-4	TRBV7-2	-	TRBD1	CASSSEWTGAKNIQYF
TRBJ1-4	TRBV5-1	-	-	CASSLAYSNEKLFF
TRBJ2-7	TRBV27	-	-	CASSLSMTGYIPYEQYF
TRBJ2-3	TRBV2	-	-	CASSLESDTQYF
TRBJ2-7	TRBV5-4	-	-	CASSLGRNEQYF
TRBJ2-5	TRBV19	-	TRBD2	CASSIGGRARETQYF
TRBJ2-1	TRBV6-1	few	-	CASGKNEQFF
TRBJ2-2	TRBV5-4	once	-	CASSFRQNSNTGELFF
TRBJ1-5	TRBV5-1	-	-	CASSLAPGENQPQHF
TRBJ2-5	TRBV2	-	TRBD2	CASGGRLAGYYQETQYF
TRBJ2-7	TRBV5-1	-	-	CASSWDRGDEQYF
TRBJ2-6	TRBV28	-	TRBD1	CASSSPGTGAGANVLTF
TRBJ2-5	TRBV11-3	-	-	CASSLGTLGQETQYF
TRBJ2-3	TRBV29-1	once	TRBD2	CSVRLAGADTQYF
TRBJ2-1	TRBV27	-	-	CASSLRLAPDGEQFF
TRBJ2-1	TRBV7-9	-	-	CASSLRAGSNNEQFF
TRBJ2-3	TRBV7-6	-	TRBD2	CASSSTSGRAEGTDTQYF
TRBJ1-2	TRBV18	few	TRBD1	CASSQGQEGNYGYTF
TRBJ2-5	TRBV7-6	-	-	CASSSEGGGQETQYF
TRBJ1-5	TRBV11-2	-	TRBD1	CASSPGRGALSNQPQHF
TRBJ2-5	TRBV2	once	-	CASSPLLETQYF
TRBJ1-2	TRBV5-1	-	-	CASSLGGRQANRDGYTF
TRBJ1-1	TRBV6-1	-	-	CASPSAGLPTEAFF
TRBJ2-7	TRBV27	-	-	CASSLSGTRNRDEQYF
TRBJ2-1	TRBV4-1	-	TRBD2	CASSQVRTSGGNEQFF
TRBJ1-1	TRBV7-9	few	-	CASSLDSTEAFF
TRBJ2-1	TRBV28	-	TRBD1	CASSFQGTGVYNEQFF
TRBJ2-5	TRBV30	-	-	CAWSAQTGSAETQYF
TRBJ2-7	TRBV5-4	-	TRBD1	CASSLALRTGGDEQYF
TRBJ1-3	TRBV7-9	many	-	CASSLSQAAGNTIYF
TRBJ2-3	TRBV11-3	-	TRBD1	CASSSGTGAHTQYF
TRBJ2-3	TRBV5-6	-	-	CASSFSLYTDTQYF